The rows below give T cell receptor beta chains drawn from one sample of a study of blood T cell repertoires in COVID-19. Profiling relied on immunoSEQ multiplex PCR, and the TCRdb table lists in-frame clones only, not all of them. The sample contains some 74,000 clones, approximately 80% of which appear only once. The sample consisted of peripheral blood. These receptors were taken from a human donor in a cohort sampled during active COVID-19. The CDR3 runs from the conserved cysteine through the conserved F or W.

>TRBJ1-1|TRBV30|16
CAWSHRQIYMNTEAFF
>TRBJ1-1|TRBV7-2|12
CASSLERTRAFF
>TRBJ1-4|TRBV19|15
CASSLAGTGAEKLFF
>TRBJ2-7|TRBV6-5|14
CASNVAGGGTEQYF
>TRBJ2-1|TRBV4-2|20
CASSQSFSSGGSYSYNEQFF
>TRBJ1-2|TRBV28|13
CASIQGQGGGYTF
>TRBJ1-1|TRBV6-4|14
CASRLTGGVTEAFF
>TRBJ2-2|TRBV19|15
CASSTRREGGGELFF
>TRBJ2-3|TRBV7-9|14
CASRSRGRTDTQYF
>TRBJ2-2|TRBV18|15
CASSPGQGSTGELFF
>TRBJ2-5|TRBV3-1/TRBV3-2|11
CATIHGETQYF
>TRBJ1-2|TRBV7-9|13
CASSLSGGGGYTF
>TRBJ2-3|TRBV27|14
CASSLRLAADTQYF